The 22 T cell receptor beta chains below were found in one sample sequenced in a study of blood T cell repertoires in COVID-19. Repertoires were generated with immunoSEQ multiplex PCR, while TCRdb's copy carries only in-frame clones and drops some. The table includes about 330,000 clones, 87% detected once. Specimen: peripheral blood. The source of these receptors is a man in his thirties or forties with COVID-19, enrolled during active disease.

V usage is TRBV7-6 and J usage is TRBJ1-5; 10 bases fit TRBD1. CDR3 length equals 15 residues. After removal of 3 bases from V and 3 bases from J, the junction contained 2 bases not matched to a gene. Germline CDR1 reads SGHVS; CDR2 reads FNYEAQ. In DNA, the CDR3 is TGTGCCAGCAGCTTGGGGACAGGGGACAATCAGCCCCAGCATTTT. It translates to CASSLGTGDNQPQHF.

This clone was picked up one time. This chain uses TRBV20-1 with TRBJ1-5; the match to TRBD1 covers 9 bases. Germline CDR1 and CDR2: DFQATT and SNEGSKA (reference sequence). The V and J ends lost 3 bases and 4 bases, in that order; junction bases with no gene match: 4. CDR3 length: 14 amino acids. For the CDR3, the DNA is TGCAGTGCTAGTAAGGGACAGGGTAATCAGCCCCAGCATTTT. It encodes CSASKGQGNQPQHF.

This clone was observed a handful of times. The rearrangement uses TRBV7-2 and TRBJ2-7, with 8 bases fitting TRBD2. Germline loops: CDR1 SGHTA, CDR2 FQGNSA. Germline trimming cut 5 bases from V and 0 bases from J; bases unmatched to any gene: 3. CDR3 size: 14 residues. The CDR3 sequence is CASSLSGSSYEQYF. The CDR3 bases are TGTGCCAGCAGCCTGAGCGGGAGCTCCTACGAGCAGTACTTC.

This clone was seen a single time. The CDR3 sequence: CAQGQGVGEQYF. CDR3 coding DNA: TGTGCCCAGGGACAGGGGGTGGGGGAGCAGTACTTC. The chain uses TRBV30 and TRBJ2-7; the match to TRBD1 covers 11 bases. This CDR3 is built from 12 residues. V dropped 8 bases and J dropped 7; count of bases not matched to a gene: 7. Germline loops: CDR1 GTSNPN, CDR2 SVGIG (reference sequence).

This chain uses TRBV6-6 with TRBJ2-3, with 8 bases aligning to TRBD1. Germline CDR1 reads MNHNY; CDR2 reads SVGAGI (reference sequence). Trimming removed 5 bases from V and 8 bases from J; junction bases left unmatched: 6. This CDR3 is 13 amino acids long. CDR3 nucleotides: TGTGCCAGCAGTCCGGGACAGGTGGGTACGCAGTATTTT. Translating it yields CASSPGQVGTQYF.

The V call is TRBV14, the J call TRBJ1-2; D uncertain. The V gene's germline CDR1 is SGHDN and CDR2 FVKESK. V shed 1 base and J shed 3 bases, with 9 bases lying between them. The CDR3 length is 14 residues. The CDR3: CASSQGAKYYGYTF. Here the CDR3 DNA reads TGTGCCAGCAGCCAAGGAGCGAAGTACTATGGCTACACCTTC.

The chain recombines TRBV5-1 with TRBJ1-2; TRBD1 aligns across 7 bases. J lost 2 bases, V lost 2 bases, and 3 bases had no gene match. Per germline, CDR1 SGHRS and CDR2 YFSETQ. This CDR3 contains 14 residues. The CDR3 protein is CASSFAQGNYGYTF. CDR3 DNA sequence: TGCGCCAGCAGCTTCGCACAGGGGAACTATGGCTACACCTTC.

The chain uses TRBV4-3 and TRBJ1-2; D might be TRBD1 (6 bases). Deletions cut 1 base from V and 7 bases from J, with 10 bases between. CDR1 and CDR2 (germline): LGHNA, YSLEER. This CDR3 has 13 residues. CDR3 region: CASSQVEGVGYTF. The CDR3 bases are TGCGCCAGCAGCCAAGTAGAGGGGGTTGGCTACACCTTC.

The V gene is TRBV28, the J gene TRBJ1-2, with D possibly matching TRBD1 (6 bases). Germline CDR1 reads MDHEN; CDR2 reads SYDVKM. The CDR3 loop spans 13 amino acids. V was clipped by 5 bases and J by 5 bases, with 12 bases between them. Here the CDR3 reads CASSTTGLYGYTF. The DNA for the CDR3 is TGTGCCAGCAGTACGACAGGACTTTATGGCTACACCTTC.

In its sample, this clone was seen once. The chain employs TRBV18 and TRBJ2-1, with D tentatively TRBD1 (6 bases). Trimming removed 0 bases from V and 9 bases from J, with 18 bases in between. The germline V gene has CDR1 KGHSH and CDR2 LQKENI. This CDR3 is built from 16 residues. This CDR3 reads CASSPPSSGERVEQFF. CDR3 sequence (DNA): TGTGCCAGCTCACCACCGTCTTCAGGGGAGCGCGTTGAGCAGTTCTTC.

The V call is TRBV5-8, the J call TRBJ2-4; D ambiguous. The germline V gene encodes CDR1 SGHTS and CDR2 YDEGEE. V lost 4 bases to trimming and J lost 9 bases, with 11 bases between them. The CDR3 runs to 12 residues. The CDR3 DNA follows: TGTGCCAGCAGCACCCTAGTAGGCATTCAGTACTTC. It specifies CASSTLVGIQYF.

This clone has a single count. The CDR3 DNA sequence: TGTGCCAGCAGTTCCCTCACAGGACAGGGGTCCAATCAGCCCCAGCATTTT. This translates into CASSSLTGQGSNQPQHF. The J gene is TRBJ1-5, the V gene TRBV28; 9 nucleotides agree with TRBD1. Germline CDR1 MDHEN, CDR2 SYDVKM. The CDR3 runs 17 residues. V was pared by 4 bases and J by 3 bases, with 10 bases of the junction left unmatched.

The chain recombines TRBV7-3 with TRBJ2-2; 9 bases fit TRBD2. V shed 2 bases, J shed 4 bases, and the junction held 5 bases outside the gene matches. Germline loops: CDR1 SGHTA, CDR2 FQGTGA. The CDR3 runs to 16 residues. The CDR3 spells CASSLGAGGLTGELFF. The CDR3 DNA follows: TGTGCCAGCAGCTTAGGAGCGGGAGGCCTCACCGGGGAGCTGTTTTTT.

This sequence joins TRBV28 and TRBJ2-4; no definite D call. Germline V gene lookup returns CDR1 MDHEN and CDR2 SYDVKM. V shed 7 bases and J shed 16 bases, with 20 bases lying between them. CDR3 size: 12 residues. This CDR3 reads CASTPRDGSLYF. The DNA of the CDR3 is TGTGCCAGCACCCCTAGAGACGGAAGCCTATACTTC.

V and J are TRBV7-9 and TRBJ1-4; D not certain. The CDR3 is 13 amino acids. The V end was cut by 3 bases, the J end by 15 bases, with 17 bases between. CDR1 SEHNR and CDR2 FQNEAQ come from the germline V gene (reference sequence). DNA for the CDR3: TGTGCCAGCAGCTTCCCGGGAAACTCGAGGGTGTTTTTT. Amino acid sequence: CASSFPGNSRVFF. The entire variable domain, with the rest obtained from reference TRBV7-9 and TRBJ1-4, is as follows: DTGVSQNPRHKITKRGQNVTFRCDPISEHNRLYWYRQTLGQGPEFLTYFQNEAQLEKSRLLSDRFSAERPKGSFSTLEIQRTEQGDSAMYLCASSFPGNSRVFFGSGTQLSVL.

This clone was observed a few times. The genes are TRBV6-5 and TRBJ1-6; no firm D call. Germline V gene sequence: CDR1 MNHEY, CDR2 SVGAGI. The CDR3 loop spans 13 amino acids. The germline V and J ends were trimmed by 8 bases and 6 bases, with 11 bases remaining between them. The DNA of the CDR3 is TGTGCCAGCGGGTCCCAGGTTAATTCACCCCTCCACTTT. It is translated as CASGSQVNSPLHF.

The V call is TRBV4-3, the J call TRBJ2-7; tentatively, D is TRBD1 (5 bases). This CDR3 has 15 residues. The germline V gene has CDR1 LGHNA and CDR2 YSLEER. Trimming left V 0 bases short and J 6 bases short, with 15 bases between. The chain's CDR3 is CASSQELQGRSEQYF. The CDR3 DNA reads TGCGCCAGCAGCCAAGAACTCCAGGGTCGGAGCGAGCAGTACTTC.

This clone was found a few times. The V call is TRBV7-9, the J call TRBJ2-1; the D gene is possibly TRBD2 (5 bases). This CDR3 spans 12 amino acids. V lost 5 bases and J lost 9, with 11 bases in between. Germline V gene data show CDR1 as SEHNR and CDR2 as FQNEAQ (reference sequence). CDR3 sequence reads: CASSPAAVEQFF. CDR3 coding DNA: TGTGCCAGCAGCCCAGCGGCTGTTGAGCAGTTCTTC.

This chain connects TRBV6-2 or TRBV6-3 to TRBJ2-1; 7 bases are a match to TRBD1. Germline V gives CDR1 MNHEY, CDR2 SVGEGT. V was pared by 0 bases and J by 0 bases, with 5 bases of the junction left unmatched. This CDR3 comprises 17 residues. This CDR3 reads CASSYSMTGSSYNEQFF. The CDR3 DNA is TGTGCCAGCAGTTACTCGATGACAGGGAGCTCCTACAATGAGCAGTTCTTC.

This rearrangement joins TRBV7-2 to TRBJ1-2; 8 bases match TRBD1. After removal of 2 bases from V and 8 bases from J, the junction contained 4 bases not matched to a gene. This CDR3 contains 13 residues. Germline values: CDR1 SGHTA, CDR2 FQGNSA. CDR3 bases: TGTGCCAGCAGCTTATCGACAGGGGCAGGCTACACCTTC. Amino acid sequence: CASSLSTGAGYTF.

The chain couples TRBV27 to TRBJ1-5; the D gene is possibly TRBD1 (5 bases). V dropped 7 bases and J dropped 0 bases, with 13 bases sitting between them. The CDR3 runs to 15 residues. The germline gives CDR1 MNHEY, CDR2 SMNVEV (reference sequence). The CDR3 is CASTRTGLSNQPQHF. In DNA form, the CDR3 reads TGTGCCAGCACCAGAACGGGACTTAGCAATCAGCCCCAGCATTTT.

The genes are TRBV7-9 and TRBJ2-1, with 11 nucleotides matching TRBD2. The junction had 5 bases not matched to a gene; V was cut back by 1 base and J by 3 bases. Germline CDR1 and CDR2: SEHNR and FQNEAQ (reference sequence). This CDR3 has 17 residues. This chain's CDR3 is CASSLESLAGGYNEQFF. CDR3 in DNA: TGTGCCAGCAGCTTAGAATCCCTAGCGGGAGGCTACAATGAGCAGTTCTTC.